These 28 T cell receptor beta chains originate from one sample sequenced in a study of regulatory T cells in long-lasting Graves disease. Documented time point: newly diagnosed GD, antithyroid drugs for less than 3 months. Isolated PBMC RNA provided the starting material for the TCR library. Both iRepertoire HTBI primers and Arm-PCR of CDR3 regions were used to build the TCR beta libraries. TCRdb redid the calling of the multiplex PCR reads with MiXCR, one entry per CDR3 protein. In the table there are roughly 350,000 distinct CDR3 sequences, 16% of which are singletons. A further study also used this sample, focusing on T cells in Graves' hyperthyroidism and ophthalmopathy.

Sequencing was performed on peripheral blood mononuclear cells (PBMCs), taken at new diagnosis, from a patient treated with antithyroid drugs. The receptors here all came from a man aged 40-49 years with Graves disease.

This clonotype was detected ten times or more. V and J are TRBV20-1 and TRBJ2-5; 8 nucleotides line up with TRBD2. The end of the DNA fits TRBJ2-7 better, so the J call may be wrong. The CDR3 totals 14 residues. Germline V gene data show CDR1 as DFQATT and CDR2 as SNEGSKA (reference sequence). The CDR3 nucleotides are TGCAGTGCTAGTACGTCTGGCGGGGGGAACGAGCAGTACTTC. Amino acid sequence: CSASTSGGGNEQYF.

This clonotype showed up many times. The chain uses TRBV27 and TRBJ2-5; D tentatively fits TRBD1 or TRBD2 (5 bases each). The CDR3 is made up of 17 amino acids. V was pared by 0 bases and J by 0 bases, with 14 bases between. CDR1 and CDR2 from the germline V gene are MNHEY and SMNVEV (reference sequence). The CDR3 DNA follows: TGTGCCAGCAGTTTATCGGTCGGTGGGGGATACCAAGAGACCCAGTACTTC. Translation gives CASSLSVGGGYQETQYF.

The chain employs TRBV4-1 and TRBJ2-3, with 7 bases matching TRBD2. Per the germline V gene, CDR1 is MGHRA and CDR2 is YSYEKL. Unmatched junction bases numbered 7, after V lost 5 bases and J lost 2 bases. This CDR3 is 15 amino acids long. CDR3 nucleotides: TGCGCCAGCAGCATCAGCGGGGCCACCACAGATACGCAGTATTTT. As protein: CASSISGATTDTQYF.

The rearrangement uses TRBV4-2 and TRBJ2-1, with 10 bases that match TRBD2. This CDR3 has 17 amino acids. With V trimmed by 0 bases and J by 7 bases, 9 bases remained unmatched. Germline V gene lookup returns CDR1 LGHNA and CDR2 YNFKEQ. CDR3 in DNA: TGTGCCAGCAGCCAAGATGGGCTAGCGGGGGTCTATAATGAGCAGTTCTTC. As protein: CASSQDGLAGVYNEQFF.

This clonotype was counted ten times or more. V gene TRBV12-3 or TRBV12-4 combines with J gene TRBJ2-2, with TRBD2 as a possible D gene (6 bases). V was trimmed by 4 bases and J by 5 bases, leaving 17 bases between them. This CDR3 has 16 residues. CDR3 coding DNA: TGTGCCAGCAGTTCAAGACTAGACCTGAGGACCGGGGAGCTGTTTTTT. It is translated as CASSSRLDLRTGELFF.

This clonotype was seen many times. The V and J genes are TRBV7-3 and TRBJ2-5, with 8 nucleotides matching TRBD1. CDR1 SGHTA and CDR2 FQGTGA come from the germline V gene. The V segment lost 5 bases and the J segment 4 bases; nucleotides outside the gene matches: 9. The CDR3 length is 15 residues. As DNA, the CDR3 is TGTGCCAGCAGCAGAAACAGGGGGAAGGGAGAGACCCAGTACTTC. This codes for CASSRNRGKGETQYF.

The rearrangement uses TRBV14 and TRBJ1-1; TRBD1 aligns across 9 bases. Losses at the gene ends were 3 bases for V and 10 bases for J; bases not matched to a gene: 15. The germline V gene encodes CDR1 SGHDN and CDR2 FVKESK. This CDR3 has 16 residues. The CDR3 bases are TGTGCCAGCAGCCACCGGGACAGGGTATCGGGATTGCGAGCTTTCTTT. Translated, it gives CASSHRDRVSGLRAFF.

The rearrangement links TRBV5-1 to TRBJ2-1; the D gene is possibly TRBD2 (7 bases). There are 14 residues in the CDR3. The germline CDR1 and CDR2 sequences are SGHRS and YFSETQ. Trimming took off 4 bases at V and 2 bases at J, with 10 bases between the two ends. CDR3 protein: CASSREGAYNEQFF. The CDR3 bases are TGCGCCAGCAGCAGGGAGGGGGCCTACAATGAGCAGTTCTTC.

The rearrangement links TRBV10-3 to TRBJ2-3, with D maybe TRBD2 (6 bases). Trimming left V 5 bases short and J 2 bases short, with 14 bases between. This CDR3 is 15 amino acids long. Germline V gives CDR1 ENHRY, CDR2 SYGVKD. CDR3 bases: TGTGCCATCAGTCTGACCTGGGGGGACACAGATACGCAGTATTTT. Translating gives CAISLTWGDTDTQYF.

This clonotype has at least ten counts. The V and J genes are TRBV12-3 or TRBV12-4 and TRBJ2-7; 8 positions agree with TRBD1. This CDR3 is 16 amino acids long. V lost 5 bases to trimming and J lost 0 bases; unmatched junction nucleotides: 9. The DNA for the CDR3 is TGTGCCAGCAGTACCGGCGGCGGACAGGGCTCCTACGAGCAGTACTTC. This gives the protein CASSTGGGQGSYEQYF.

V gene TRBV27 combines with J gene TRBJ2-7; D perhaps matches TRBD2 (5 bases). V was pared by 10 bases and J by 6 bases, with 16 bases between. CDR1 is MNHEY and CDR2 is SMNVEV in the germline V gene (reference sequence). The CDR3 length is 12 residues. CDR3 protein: CAIGLPPGEQYF. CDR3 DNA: TGTGCCATCGGACTCCCTCCGGGCGAGCAGTACTTC.

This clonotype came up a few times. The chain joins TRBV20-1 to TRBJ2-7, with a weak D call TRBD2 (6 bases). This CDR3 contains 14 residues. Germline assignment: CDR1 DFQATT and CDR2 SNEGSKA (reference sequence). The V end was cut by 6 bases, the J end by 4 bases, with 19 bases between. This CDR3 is CSAHRPLGRYEQYF. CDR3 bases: TGCAGTGCCCACCGCCCCTTAGGGAGGTACGAGCAGTACTTC.

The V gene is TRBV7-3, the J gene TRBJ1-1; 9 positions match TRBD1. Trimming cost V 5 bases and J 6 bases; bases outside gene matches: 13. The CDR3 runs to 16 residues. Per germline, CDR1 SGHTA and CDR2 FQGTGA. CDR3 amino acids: CASSQAPGQGVSEAFF. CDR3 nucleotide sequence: TGTGCCAGCAGCCAAGCCCCGGGACAGGGAGTCTCTGAAGCTTTCTTT.

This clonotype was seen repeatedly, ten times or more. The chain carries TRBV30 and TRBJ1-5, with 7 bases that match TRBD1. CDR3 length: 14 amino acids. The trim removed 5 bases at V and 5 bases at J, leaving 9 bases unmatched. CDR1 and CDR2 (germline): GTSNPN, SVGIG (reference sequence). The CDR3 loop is CAWSTGTSHQPQHF. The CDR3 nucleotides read TGTGCCTGGTCGACAGGGACAAGTCATCAGCCCCAGCATTTT.

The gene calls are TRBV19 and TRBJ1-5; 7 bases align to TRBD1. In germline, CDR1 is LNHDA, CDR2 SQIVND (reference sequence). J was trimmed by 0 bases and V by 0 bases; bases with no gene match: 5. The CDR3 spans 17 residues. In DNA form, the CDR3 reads TGTGCCAGTAGTATAGAAACAGGGGCAAATAGCAATCAGCCCCAGCATTTT. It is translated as CASSIETGANSNQPQHF.

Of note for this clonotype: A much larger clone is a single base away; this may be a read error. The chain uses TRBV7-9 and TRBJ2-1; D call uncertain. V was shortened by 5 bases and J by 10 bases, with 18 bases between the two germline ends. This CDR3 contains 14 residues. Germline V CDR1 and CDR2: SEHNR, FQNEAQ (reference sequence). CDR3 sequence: CASSPRGYGGEQFF. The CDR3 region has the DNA TGTGCCAGCAGCCCCCGAGGCTATGGTGGCGAGCAGTTCTTC.

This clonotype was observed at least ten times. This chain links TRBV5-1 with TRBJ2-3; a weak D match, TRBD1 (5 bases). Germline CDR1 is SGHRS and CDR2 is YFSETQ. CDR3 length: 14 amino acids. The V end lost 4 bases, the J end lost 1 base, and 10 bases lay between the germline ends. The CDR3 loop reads CASSILQGTDTQYF. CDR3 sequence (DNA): TGCGCCAGCAGCATACTACAGGGCACAGATACGCAGTATTTT.

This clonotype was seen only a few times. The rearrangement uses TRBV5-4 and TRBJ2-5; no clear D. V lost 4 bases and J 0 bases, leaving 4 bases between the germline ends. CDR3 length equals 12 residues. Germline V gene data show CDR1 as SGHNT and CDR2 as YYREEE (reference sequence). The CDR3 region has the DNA TGTGCCAGCAGCCAAAACCAAGAGACCCAGTACTTC. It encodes CASSQNQETQYF. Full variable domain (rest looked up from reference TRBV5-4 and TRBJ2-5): ETGVTQSPTHLIKTRGQQVTLRCSSQSGHNTVSWYQQALGQGPQFIFQYYREEENGRGNFPPRFSGLQFPNYSSELNVNALELDDSALYLCASSQNQETQYFGPGTRLLVL.

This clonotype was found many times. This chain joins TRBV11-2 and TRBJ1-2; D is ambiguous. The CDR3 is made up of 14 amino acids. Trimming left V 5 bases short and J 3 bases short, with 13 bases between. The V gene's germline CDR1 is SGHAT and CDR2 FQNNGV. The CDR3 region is CASSPLSADYGYTF. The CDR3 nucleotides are TGTGCCAGCAGCCCCCTGTCAGCTGACTATGGCTACACCTTC. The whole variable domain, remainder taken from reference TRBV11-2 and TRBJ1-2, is EAGVAQSPRYKIIEKRQSVAFWCNPISGHATLYWYQQILGQGPKLLIQFQNNGVVDDSQLPKDRFSAERLKGVDSTLKIQPAKLEDSAVYLCASSPLSADYGYTFGSGTRLTVV.

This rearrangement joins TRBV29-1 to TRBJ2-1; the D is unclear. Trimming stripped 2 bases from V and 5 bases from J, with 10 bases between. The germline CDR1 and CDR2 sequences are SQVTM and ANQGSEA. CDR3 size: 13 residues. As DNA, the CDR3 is TGCAGCGTTGAAAAGTCGAGAAACAATGAGCAGTTCTTC. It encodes CSVEKSRNNEQFF.

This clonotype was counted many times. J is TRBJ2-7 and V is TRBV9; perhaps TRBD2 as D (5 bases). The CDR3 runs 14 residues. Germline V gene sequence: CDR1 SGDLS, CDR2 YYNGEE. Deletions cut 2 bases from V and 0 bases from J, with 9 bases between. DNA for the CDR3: TGTGCCAGCAGCGTCTCCGGGAACTCCTACGAGCAGTACTTC. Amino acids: CASSVSGNSYEQYF.

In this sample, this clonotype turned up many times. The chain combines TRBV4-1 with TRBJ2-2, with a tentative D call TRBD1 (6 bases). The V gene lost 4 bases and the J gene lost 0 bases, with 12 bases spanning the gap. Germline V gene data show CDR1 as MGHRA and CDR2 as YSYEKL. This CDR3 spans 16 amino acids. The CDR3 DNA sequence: TGCGCCAGCAGCCTACAGGGTTTCTCGAACACCGGGGAGCTGTTTTTT. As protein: CASSLQGFSNTGELFF.

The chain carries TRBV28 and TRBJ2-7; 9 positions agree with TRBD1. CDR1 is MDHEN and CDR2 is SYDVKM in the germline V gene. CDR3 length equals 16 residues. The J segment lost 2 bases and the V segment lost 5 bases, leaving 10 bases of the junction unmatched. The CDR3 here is CASSPPPGQGPYEQYF. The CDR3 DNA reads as TGTGCCAGCAGTCCCCCTCCGGGACAGGGACCCTACGAGCAGTACTTC.

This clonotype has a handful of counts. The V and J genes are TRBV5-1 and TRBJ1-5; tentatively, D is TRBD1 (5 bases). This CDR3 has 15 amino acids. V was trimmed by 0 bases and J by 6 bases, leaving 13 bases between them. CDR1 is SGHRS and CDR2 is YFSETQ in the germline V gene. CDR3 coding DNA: TGCGCCAGCAGCTTGGACGGGGCCCGCGGTCAGCCCCAGCATTTT. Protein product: CASSLDGARGQPQHF.

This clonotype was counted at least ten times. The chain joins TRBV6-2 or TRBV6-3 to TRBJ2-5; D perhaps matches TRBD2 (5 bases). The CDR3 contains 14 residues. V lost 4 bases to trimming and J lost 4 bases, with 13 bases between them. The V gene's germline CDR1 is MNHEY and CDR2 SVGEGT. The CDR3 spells CASSLPGFRETQYF. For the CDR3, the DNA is TGTGCCAGCAGTTTGCCGGGGTTTCGAGAGACCCAGTACTTC.

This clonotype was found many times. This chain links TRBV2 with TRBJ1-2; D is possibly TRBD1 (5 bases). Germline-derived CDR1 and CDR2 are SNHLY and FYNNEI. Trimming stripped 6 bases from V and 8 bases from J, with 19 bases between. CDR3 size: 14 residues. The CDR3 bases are TGTGCCAGCAGAGTGGGGACTGAGCTGAGAGGCTACACCTTC. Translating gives CASRVGTELRGYTF.

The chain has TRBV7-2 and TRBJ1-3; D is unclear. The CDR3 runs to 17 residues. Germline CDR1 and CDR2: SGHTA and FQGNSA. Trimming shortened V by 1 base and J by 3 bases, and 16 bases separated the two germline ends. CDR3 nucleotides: TGTGCCAGCAGCTTAGAGCGCGGGAGCGGATATGGAAACACCATATATTTT. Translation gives CASSLERGSGYGNTIYF.

The CDR3 region has the DNA TGCGCCAGCAGCTTGGGGGGTTATCGAGGGAACACTGAAGCTTTCTTT. Amino acids: CASSLGGYRGNTEAFF. The V gene is TRBV5-1, the J gene TRBJ1-1; D is undetermined. V dropped 0 bases and J dropped 1 base, with 13 bases sitting between them. Germline V gene data show CDR1 as SGHRS and CDR2 as YFSETQ. The CDR3 is made up of 16 amino acids.